This T cell receptor beta chain was recovered during a study of response to subunit inactivated influenza vaccine (dated by TCRdb to 2016 to 2018). As for the study more broadly: Deep quantitative profiling of the T cell receptor repertoire was used in the study to follow responses to a trivalent subunit inactivated influenza vaccine.

The CDR3 runs 18 amino acids, cysteine and phenylalanine included. Just CDR3 DNA is preserved here, 54 bases in frame from base 1. CDR1 and CDR2, per the germline V gene (reference sequence), are SGHAT and FQDESV. Clipping removes 3 bases from V and 4 bases from J, with 17 as the unmatched junction base count. This clonotype has only a few counts. The specificity of this receptor is unknown. Base quality data are lacking; no much larger clone is found one base away. Broader findings and caveats from the paper: The authors proposed that each seasonal influenza vaccination may bring in only a limited number of new T cells.

Library creation used RT-PCR. Sequencing used an Illumina HiSeq 2500. TCRdb took the public reads, trimmed them with fastp at Q25, ran MiXCR for clone calling and kept in-frame beta chains. Records with the same CDR3 protein are collapsed into one entry carrying the most frequent genes and DNA. A total of 300,000 to 350,000 distinct CDR3 sequences appear in this sample, about a fifth of them only once. The top ten clones comprise roughly 10% of the sample. This sequence originates from a man aged 50-75 years who received an inactivated influenza vaccine. Donor details come from another sample of the same person, matched by shared clones. The sequenced sample was PBMCs from blood, obtained approximately 20 months after vaccination. The rearranged chain carries TRBV11-1 and TRBJ1-2, and 7 junction bases match TRBD1. The CDR3 here reads CASSLAGIGTAAPYGYTF. The DNA sequence reads TGTGCCAGCAGCTTGGCGGGGATTGGGACAGCAGCACCCTATGGCTACACCTTC.